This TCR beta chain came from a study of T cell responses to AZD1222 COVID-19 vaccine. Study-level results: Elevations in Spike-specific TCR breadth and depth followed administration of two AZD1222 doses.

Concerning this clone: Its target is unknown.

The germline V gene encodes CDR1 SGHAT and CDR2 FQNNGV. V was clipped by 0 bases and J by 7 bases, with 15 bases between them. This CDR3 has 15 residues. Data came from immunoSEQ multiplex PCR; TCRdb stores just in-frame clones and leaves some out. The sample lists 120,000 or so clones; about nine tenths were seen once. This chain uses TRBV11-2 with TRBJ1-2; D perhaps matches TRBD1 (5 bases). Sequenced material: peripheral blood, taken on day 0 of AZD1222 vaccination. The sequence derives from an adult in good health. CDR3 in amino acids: CASSLDLAGTLGYTF. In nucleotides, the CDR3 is TGTGCCAGCAGCTTAGATCTCGCAGGGACCCTTGGCTACACCTTC.